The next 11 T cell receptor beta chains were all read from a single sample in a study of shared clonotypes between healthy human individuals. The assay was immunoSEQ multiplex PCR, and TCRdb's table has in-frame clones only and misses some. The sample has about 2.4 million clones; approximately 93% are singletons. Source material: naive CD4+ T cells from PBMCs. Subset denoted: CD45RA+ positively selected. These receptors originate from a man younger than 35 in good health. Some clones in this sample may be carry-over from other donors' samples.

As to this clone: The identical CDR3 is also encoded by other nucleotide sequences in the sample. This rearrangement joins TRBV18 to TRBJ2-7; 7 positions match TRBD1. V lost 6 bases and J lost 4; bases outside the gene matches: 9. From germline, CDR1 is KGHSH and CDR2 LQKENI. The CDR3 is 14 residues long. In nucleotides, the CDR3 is TGTGCCAGCTCCCCAGGGCGCAGGGGGTACGAGCAGTACTTC. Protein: CASSPGRRGYEQYF.

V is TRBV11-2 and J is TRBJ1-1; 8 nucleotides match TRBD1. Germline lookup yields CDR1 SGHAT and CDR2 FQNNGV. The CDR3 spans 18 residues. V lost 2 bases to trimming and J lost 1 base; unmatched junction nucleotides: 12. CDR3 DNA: TGTGCCAGCAGCTTAAACCCCTTCATAACAGGGGGGAACACTGAAGCTTTCTTT. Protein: CASSLNPFITGGNTEAFF.

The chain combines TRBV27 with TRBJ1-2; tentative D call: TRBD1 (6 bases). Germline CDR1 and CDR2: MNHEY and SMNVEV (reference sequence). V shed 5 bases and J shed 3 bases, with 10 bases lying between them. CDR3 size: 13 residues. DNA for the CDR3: TGTGCCAGCAGTAGGGGGTCCCACTATGGCTACACCTTC. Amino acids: CASSRGSHYGYTF.

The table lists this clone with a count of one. CDR3 sequence reads: CASSVATLNNEQFF. CDR3 nucleotide sequence: TGTGCCAGCAGCGTAGCTACACTGAACAATGAGCAGTTCTTC. This chain uses TRBV9 with TRBJ2-1, with D unresolved. V dropped 0 bases and J dropped 5 bases, with 9 bases sitting between them. Germline CDR1 SGDLS, CDR2 YYNGEE. CDR3 length: 14 amino acids.

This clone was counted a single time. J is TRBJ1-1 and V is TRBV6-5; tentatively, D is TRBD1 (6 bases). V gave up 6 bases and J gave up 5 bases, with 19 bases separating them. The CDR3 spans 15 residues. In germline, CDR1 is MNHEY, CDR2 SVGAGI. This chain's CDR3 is CASRTPRGGRTEAFF. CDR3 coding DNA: TGTGCCAGCAGAACGCCTAGGGGGGGCAGGACTGAAGCTTTCTTT.

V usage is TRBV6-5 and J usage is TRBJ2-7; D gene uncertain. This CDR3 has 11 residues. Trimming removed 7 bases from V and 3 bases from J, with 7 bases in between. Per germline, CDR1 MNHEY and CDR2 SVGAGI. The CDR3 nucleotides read TGTGCCAGCACCATGAGCTACGAGCAGTACTTC. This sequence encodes CASTMSYEQYF.

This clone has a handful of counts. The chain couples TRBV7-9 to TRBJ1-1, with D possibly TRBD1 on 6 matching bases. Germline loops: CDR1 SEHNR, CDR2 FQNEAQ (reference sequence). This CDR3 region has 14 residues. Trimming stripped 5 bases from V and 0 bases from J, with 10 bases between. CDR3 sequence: CASSLTGMNTEAFF. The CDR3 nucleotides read TGTGCCAGCAGCCTCACAGGGATGAACACTGAAGCTTTCTTT.

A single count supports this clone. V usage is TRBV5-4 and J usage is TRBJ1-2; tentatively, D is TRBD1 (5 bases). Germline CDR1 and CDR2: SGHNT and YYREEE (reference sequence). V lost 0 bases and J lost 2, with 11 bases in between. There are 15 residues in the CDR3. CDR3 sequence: CASSLVRGANYGYTF. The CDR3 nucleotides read TGTGCCAGCAGCTTGGTTAGGGGCGCCAACTATGGCTACACCTTC.

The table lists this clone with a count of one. The CDR3 DNA reads TGTGCCAGCAGCTACAACCTAGACAGAGTGACAGATACGCAGTATTTT. Its protein is CASSYNLDRVTDTQYF. The gene calls are TRBV9 and TRBJ2-3; possible D gene TRBD1, 5 bases. Trimming removed 4 bases from V and 3 bases from J, with 18 bases in between. CDR1 SGDLS and CDR2 YYNGEE come from the germline V gene. There are 16 residues in the CDR3.

The CDR3 nucleotides read TGTGCCAGCTCACCAATGGGGACCCCCTACGAGCAGTACTTC. Translated: CASSPMGTPYEQYF. The genes are TRBV18 and TRBJ2-7, with D perhaps being TRBD1 or TRBD2 (5 bases each). The germline CDR1 and CDR2 sequences are KGHSH and LQKENI. Trimming stripped 2 bases from V and 2 bases from J, with 10 bases between. The CDR3 runs to 14 residues.

DNA for the CDR3: TGTGCCAGCAGCTTCAACAATCAGCCCCAGCATTTT. Translated: CASSFNNQPQHF. The genes are TRBV7-9 and TRBJ1-5; D is unresolved. The CDR3 runs 12 residues. Germline V gene data show CDR1 as SEHNR and CDR2 as FQNEAQ (reference sequence). Trimming removed 3 bases at V and 3 bases at J, with 3 bases between.